The sequence of this TCR beta chain was determined in a study of Ad26.COV2.S vaccination and SARS-CoV-2 variants. Stated treatment: around 19 received Ad26.COV2.S at low or high dose, single or two shots; about 5 received placebo; per-sample allocation not given. Samples came from day 63 after the first vaccine or placebo injection. Using immunoSEQ multiplex PCR, the repertoire was profiled, and TCRdb retains in-frame clones only, with some absent. The repertoire holds hundreds of thousands of clones, with 87% as singletons. V dropped 1 base and J dropped 0; count of bases not matched to a gene: 5. The germline V gene has CDR1 SGHTA and CDR2 FQGNSA. CDR3 length: 18 residues.

The TCR comes from a person between 18 and 60 years old who received the Ad26.COV2.S COVID-19 vaccine or a placebo. The sequencing here drew on peripheral blood, taken in a trial of Ad26.COV2.S vaccine versus placebo. The V gene is TRBV7-2, the J gene TRBJ1-6; 8 bases agree with TRBD1. In DNA form, the CDR3 reads TGTGCCAGCAGCTTAGAGGGGGGACAGGACTCCTATAATTCACCCCTCCACTTT. This encodes CASSLEGGQDSYNSPLHF.